The clone carrying this T cell receptor beta chain occurred once. TCRdb's copy holds only in-frame clones and misses some; the assay was immunoSEQ multiplex PCR. The sample comprises about 1 million clones, about 77% of which are singletons, and roughly 1.5% rests with the top ten. These data originate in a study of shared clonotypes between healthy human individuals. The source is a man aged 18 to 35 in good health. Material for sequencing was memory CD4+ T cells sorted from blood. The subset denotes: CD45RA-negative fraction.

Here the CDR3 DNA reads TGTGCCAGCAGCTCGCGGGGACTCATGTACCAAGAGACCCAGTACTTC. Its protein is CASSSRGLMYQETQYF. The chain employs TRBV25-1 and TRBJ2-5, with D possibly being TRBD2 (6 bases). Germline V lookup: CDR1 MGHDK, CDR2 SYGVNS. The CDR3 is made up of 16 amino acids. V was pared by 6 bases and J by 0 bases, with 17 bases between. The variable domain in full, completed from reference TRBV25-1 and TRBJ2-5, reads EADIYQTPRYLVIGTGKKITLECSQTMGHDKMYWYQQDPGMELHLIHYSYGVNSTEKGDLSSESTVSRIRTEHFPLTLESARPSHTSQYLCASSSRGLMYQETQYFGPGTRLLVL.